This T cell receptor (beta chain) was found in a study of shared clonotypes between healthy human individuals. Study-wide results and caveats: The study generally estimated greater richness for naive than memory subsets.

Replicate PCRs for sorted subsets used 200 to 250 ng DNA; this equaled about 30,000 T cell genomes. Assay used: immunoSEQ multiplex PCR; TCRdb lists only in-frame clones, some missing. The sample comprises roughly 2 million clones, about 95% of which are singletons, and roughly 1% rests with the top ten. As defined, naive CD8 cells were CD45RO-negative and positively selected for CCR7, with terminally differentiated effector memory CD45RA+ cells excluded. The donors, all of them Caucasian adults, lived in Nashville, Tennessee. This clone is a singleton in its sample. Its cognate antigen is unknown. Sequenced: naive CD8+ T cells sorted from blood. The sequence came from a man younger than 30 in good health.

Here the CDR3 DNA reads TGTGCCAGCAGTGAATGGGACGTCTACAATGAGCAGTTCTTC. Translation gives CASSEWDVYNEQFF. The chain joins TRBV6-1 to TRBJ2-1, with D perhaps matching TRBD1 or TRBD2 (5 bases each). V was clipped by 2 bases and J by 3 bases, with 8 bases between them. CDR3 size: 14 residues. Germline V CDR1 and CDR2: MNHNS, SASEGT.